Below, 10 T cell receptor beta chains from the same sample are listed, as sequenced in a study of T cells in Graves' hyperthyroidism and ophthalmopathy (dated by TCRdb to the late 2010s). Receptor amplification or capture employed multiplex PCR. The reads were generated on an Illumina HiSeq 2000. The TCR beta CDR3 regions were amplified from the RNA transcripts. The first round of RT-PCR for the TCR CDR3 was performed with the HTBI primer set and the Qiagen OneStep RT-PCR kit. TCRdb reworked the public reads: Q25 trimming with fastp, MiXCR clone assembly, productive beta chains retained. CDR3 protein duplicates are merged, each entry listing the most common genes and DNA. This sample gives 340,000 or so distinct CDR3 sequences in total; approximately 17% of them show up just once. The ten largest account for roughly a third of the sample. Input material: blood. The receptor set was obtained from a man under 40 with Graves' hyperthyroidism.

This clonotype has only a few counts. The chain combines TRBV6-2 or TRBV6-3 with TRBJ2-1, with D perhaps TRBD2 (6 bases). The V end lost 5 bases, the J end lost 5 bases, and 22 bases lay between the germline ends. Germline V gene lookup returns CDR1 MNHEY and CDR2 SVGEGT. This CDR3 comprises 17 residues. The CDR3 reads CASSKASLATYHNEQFF. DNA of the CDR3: TGTGCCAGCAGTAAAGCCTCTCTAGCGACCTACCACAATGAGCAGTTCTTC.

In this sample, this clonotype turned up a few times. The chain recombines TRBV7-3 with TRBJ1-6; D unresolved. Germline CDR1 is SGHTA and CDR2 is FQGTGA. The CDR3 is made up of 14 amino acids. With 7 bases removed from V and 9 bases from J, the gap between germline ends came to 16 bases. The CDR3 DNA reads TGTGCCAGCACGGCTATTAGGGTTAGTTCACCCCTCCACTTT. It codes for CASTAIRVSSPLHF.

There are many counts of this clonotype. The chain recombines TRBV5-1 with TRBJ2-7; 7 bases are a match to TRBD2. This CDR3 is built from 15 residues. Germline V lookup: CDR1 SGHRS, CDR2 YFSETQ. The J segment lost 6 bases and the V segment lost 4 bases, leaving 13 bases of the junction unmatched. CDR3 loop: CASSRSTSGGSEQYF. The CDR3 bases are TGCGCCAGCAGCCGAAGCACCTCGGGAGGTAGCGAGCAGTACTTC.

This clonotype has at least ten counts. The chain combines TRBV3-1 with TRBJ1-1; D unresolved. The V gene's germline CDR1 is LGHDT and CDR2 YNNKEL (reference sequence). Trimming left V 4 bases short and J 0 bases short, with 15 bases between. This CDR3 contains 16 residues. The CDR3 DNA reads TGTGCCAGCAGCCTAGACTTCTTATCAGTGAACACTGAAGCTTTCTTT. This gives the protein CASSLDFLSVNTEAFF.

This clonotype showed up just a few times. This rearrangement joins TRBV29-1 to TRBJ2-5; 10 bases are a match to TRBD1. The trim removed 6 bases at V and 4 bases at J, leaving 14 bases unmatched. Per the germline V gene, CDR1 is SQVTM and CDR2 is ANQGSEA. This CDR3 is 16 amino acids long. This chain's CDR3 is CSVLPGQGIGGETQYF. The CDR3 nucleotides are TGCAGCGTCCTCCCGGGACAGGGGATAGGAGGAGAGACCCAGTACTTC.

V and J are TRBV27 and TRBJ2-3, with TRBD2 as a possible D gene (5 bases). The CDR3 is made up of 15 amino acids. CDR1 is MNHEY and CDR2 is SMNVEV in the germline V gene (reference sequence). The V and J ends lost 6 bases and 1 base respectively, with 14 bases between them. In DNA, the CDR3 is TGTGCCAGCAGCCCTACTAGAGACGGCACAGATACGCAGTATTTT. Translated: CASSPTRDGTDTQYF.

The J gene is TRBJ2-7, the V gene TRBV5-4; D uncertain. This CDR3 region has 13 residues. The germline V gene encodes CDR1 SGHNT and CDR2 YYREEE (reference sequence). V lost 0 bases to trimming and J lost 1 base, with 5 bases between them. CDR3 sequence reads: CASSLDISYEQYF. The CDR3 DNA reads TGTGCCAGCAGCTTGGACATTTCCTACGAGCAGTACTTC.

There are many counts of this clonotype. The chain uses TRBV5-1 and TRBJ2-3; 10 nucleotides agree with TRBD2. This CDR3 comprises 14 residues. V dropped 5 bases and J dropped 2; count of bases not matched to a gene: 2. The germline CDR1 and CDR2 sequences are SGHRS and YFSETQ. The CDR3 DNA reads TGCGCCAGCAGTGGGACTAGCGCCACAGATACGCAGTATTTT. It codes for CASSGTSATDTQYF. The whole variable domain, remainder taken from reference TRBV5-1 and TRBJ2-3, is KAGVTQTPRYLIKTRGQQVTLSCSPISGHRSVSWYQQTPGQGLQFLFEYFSETQRNKGNFPGRFSGRQFSNSRSEMNVSTLELGDSALYLCASSGTSATDTQYFGPGTRLTVL.

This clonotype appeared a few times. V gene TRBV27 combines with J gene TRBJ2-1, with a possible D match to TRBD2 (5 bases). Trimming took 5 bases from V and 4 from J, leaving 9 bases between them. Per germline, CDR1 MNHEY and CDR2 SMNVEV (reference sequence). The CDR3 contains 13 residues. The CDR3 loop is CASSTLVYNEQFF. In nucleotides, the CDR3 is TGTGCCAGCAGTACACTAGTGTACAATGAGCAGTTCTTC.

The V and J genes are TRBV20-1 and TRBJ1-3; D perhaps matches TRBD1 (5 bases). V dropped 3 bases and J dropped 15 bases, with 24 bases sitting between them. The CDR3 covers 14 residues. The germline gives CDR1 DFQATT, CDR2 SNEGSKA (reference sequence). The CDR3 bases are TGCAGTGCTAGTGGCCGGCGCCAGAGGGGCTTGCGATATTTT. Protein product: CSASGRRQRGLRYF.